Here is one TCR beta chain with its context. Each sorted subset replicate got 200 ng genomic DNA, roughly 30,000 genomes. Method: immunoSEQ multiplex PCR; TCRdb's copy keeps in-frame clones and lacks some. Here the sample spans approximately 350,000 clones, about 96% being singletons. The record originates from a study of shared clonotypes between healthy human individuals. With CCR7-negative CD45RA+ TemRA cells, CD45RO+ cells were combined in CD8 memory. V lost 7 bases and J lost 3; bases outside the gene matches: 3. CDR3 length: 13 amino acids. Germline V gene lookup returns CDR1 LNHDA and CDR2 SQIVND (reference sequence).

The rearrangement links TRBV19 to TRBJ2-7; 10 nucleotides match TRBD1. The TCR was taken from a man between 25 and 39 years old in good health. Input material: memory CD8+ T cells sorted from blood. Subset given: CD45RO+ cells pooled with CCR7-negative TemRA cells. This CDR3 is CASTRTGGYEQYF. DNA of the CDR3: TGTGCCAGTACCCGGACAGGGGGCTACGAGCAGTACTTC.